This TCR beta chain was profiled in a study of blood T cell repertoires in COVID-19. One Seattle source followed patients from active infection through their disease course. The CDR3 is 15 residues long. The germline V gene has CDR1 MNHEY and CDR2 SMNVEV (reference sequence). The V gene lost 5 bases and the J gene lost 0 bases, with 12 bases spanning the gap. Original processing notes: How many nucleated cells were present was estimated from reference gene primer amplification. Sequencing was performed with immunoSEQ multiplex PCR; in TCRdb, only in-frame clones are kept and a portion is missing. D and trimming were read from the DNA, whereas the V and J calls and clone size are those reported in that table. This table holds approximately 150,000 clones, approximately 81% found once.

Input material: peripheral blood. The receptor was isolated from a woman in her forties or fifties with COVID-19, enrolled during active disease. The V and J genes are TRBV27 and TRBJ2-3; D is possibly TRBD1 (5 bases). The CDR3 loop is CASSPRTTSTDTQYF. CDR3 nucleotides: TGTGCCAGCAGTCCAAGGACAACTAGCACAGATACGCAGTATTTT.